The 3 T cell receptor beta chains in this list originate from one sample, sequenced in a study of CD8+ T cells in alopecia areata. Extraction of RNA preceded its reverse transcription into cDNA, which served as the sequencing template. Profiling relied on immunoSEQ multiplex PCR, and the TCRdb table lists in-frame clones only, not all of them. Of 100,000 to 150,000 clones listed, roughly 58% were seen once; the top ten hold 4.5%. Sequencing was performed on CD4+ T cells sorted from blood, taken at week 0. The receptors were sampled from a human donor with alopecia areata.

The chain carries TRBV25-1 and TRBJ2-7; 8 bases match TRBD2. The V and J ends lost 5 bases and 4 bases, in that order; junction bases with no gene match: 10. Germline V CDR1 and CDR2: MGHDK, SYGVNS. This CDR3 has 15 amino acids. CDR3 DNA sequence: TGTGCCAGCAGTAGCGCCGGGAGGGGGAGGTACGAGCAGTACTTC. Encoded protein: CASSSAGRGRYEQYF.

V is TRBV5-4 and J is TRBJ2-5, with D hard to call. Germline CDR1 SGHNT, CDR2 YYREEE (reference sequence). Trimming stripped 0 bases from V and 5 bases from J, with 8 bases between. CDR3 size: 13 residues. CDR3 bases: TGTGCCAGCAGCTTGGAAGGCAGGGAGACCCAGTACTTC. This gives the protein CASSLEGRETQYF.

This clone has more than one count but fewer than ten. The chain joins TRBV5-8 to TRBJ1-4, with 8 bases aligning to TRBD1. CDR1 is SGHTS, CDR2 YDEGEE, per germline. V lost 4 bases and J lost 3; bases outside the gene matches: 5. The CDR3 is 15 residues long. CDR3 protein: CASSRDRNANEKLFF. In nucleotides, the CDR3 is TGTGCCAGCAGCCGGGACAGGAACGCTAATGAAAAACTGTTTTTT.